This TCR beta chain was retrieved from a study of T cells in Graves' hyperthyroidism and ophthalmopathy. This clonotype was recorded many times. Antigen unknown. Amplification of TCR beta CDR3 regions used RNA as the template. First-round RT-PCR with HTBI primers amplified the TCR CDR3 region. A single record per CDR3 protein comes from TCRdb applying MiXCR to the multiplex PCR reads. The sample shows 270,000 or so distinct CDR3 sequences, over 12% of them seen only once. The study's findings and limits: In the analysis, a 13 V-J model separated ophthalmopathy from stable hyperthyroidism.

Per the germline V gene, CDR1 is KGHDR and CDR2 is SFDVKD. CDR3 length: 14 residues. The V and J ends lost 4 bases and 6 bases, in that order; junction bases with no gene match: 7. Sequencing used blood. The J gene is TRBJ2-7, the V gene TRBV24-1; the match to TRBD1 covers 8 bases. The receptor comes from a woman between 45 and 60 years old with Graves' hyperthyroidism that later progressed to Graves' ophthalmopathy. The CDR3 nucleotides are TGTGCCACCAGTGACCCACGACAGGGGTTCGAGCAGTACTTC. Translation gives CATSDPRQGFEQYF.